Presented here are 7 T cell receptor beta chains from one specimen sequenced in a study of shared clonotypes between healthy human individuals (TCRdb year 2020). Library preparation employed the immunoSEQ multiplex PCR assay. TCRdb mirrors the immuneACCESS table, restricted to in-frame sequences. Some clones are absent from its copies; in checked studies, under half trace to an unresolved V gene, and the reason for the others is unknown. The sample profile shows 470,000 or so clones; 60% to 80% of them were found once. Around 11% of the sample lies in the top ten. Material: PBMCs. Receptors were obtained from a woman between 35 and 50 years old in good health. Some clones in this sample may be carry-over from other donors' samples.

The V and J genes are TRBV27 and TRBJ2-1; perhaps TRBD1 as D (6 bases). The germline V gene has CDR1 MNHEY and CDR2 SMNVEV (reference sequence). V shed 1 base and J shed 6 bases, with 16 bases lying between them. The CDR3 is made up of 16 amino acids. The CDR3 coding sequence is TGTGCCAGCAGTTTATTTGGGCAGGGGCCCACCAATGAGCAGTTCTTC. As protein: CASSLFGQGPTNEQFF.

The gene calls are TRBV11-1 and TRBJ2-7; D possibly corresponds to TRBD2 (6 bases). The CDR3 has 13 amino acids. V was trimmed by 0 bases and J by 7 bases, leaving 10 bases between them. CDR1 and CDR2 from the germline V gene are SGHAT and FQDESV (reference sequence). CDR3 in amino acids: CASSLARGTEQYF. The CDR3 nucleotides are TGTGCCAGCAGCTTAGCTCGTGGGACTGAGCAGTACTTC. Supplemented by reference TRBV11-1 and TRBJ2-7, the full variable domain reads EAEVAQSPRYKITEKSQAVAFWCDPISGHATLYWYRQILGQGPELLVQFQDESVVDDSQLPKDRFSAERLKGVDSTLKIQPAELGDSAMYLCASSLARGTEQYFGPGTRLTVT.

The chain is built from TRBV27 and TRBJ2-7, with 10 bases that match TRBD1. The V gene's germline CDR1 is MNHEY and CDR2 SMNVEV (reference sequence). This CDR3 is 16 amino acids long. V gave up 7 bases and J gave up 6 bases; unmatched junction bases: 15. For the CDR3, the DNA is TGTGCCAGCACCTCCACTGTGACAGGGGGCGCTTCCGAGCAGTACTTC. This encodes CASTSTVTGGASEQYF.

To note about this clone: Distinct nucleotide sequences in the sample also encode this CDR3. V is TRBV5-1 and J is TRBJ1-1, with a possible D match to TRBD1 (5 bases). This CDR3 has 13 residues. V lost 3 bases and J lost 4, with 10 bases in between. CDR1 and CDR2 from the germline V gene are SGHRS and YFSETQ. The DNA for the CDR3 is TGCGCCAGCAGCTCCCTGGGGGGCACTGAAGCTTTCTTT. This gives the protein CASSSLGGTEAFF.

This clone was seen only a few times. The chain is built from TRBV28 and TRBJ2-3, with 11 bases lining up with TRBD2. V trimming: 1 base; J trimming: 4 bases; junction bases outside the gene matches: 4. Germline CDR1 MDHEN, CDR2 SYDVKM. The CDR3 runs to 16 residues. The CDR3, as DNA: TGTGCCAGCAGTTTATTTGTACTAGCGGGAGCAGATACGCAGTATTTT. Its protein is CASSLFVLAGADTQYF.

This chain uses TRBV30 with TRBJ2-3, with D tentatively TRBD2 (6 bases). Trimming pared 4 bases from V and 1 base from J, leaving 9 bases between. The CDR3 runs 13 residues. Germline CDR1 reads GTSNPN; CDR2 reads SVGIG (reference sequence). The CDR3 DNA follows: TGTGCCTGGAAACGCGGGGGCACAGATACGCAGTATTTT. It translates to CAWKRGGTDTQYF.

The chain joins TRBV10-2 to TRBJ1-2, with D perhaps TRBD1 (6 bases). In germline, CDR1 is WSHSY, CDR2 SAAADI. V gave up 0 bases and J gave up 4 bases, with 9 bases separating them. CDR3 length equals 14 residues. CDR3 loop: CASSESGQIYGYTF. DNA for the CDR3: TGCGCCAGCAGTGAGTCTGGACAGATCTATGGCTACACCTTC.